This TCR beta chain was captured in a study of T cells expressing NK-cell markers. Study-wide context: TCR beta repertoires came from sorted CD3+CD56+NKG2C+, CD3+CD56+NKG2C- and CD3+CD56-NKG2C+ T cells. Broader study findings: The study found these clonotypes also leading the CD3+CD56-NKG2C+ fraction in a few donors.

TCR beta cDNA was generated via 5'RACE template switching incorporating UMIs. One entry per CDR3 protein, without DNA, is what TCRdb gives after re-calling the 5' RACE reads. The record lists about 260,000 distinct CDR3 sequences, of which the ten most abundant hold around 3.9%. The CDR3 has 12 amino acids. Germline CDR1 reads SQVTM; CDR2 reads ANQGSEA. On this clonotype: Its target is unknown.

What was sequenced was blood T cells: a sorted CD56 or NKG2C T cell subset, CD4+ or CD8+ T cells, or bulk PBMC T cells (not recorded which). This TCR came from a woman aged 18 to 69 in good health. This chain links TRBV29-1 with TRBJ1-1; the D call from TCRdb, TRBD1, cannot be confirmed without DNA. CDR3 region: CSADRASTEAFF.